The 21 T cell receptor beta chains below come from one sample, sequenced in a study of shared clonotypes between healthy human individuals. Generated by immunoSEQ multiplex PCR, the TCRdb table keeps only in-frame clones and is missing some. The data show 2 million to 3 million clones, with around 94% seen just once and roughly 0.13% held by the top ten. The sample comprised naive CD4+ T cells sorted from blood. Regarding subset: CD45RA+ positively selected. The receptors shown here come from a man between 18 and 35 years old in good health.

The V and J genes are TRBV7-8 and TRBJ2-3; no reliable D call. The ends were cut back, 0 bases at V and 4 bases at J, with 5 bases in the middle. The germline CDR1 and CDR2 sequences are SGHVS and FQNEAQ. The CDR3 loop spans 13 amino acids. The chain's CDR3 is CASSLAGSDTQYF. CDR3 in DNA: TGTGCCAGCAGCTTAGCGGGGTCAGATACGCAGTATTTT.

The J gene is TRBJ1-5, the V gene TRBV7-8, with TRBD1 identical over 11 bases. Losses at the gene ends were 5 bases for V and 4 bases for J; bases not matched to a gene: 4. CDR1 is SGHVS, CDR2 FQNEAQ, per germline. The CDR3 is 15 residues long. The chain's CDR3 is CASSNRDRGNQPQHF. CDR3 DNA: TGTGCCAGCAGCAACCGGGACAGGGGGAATCAGCCCCAGCATTTT.

In the case of this clone: Additional DNA sequences in this sample encode the identical CDR3. V usage is TRBV27 and J usage is TRBJ2-7; D call uncertain. CDR3 length: 11 amino acids. V was pared by 4 bases and J by 3 bases, with 4 bases between. Germline V gives CDR1 MNHEY, CDR2 SMNVEV (reference sequence). The CDR3 sequence is CASSSLYEQYF. CDR3 DNA: TGTGCCAGCAGTTCCCTCTACGAGCAGTACTTC.

V and J are TRBV29-1 and TRBJ2-3; D unclear. CDR3 length: 13 residues. Trimming removed 7 bases at V and 1 base at J, with 12 bases between. Germline V gives CDR1 SQVTM, CDR2 ANQGSEA. The CDR3, as DNA: TGCAGCGCTAACCCGGTCGGCACAGATACGCAGTATTTT. It is translated as CSANPVGTDTQYF.

The V gene is TRBV30, the J gene TRBJ1-6; D is uncertain. The CDR3 has 13 amino acids. Germline loops: CDR1 GTSNPN, CDR2 SVGIG (reference sequence). Trimming shortened V by 5 bases and J by 9 bases, and 14 bases separated the two germline ends. The CDR3 sequence is CAWGPVGSSPLHF. DNA for the CDR3: TGTGCCTGGGGACCTGTGGGGAGTTCACCCCTCCACTTT.

Turning to this clone: The sample carries other DNA sequences with the same CDR3. This rearrangement joins TRBV6-1 to TRBJ2-5, with D maybe TRBD1 (5 bases). CDR3 length: 12 residues. Germline V gene data show CDR1 as MNHNS and CDR2 as SASEGT. Trimming removed 6 bases at V and 2 bases at J, with 7 bases between. CDR3 nucleotide sequence: TGTGCCAGCAGAGCAGGGCAAGAGACCCAGTACTTC. Translation: CASRAGQETQYF.

The CDR3: CASSVLGTDSSYEQYF. CDR3 DNA: TGTGCCAGTAGTGTACTCGGGACAGACAGTAGCTACGAGCAGTACTTC. The rearrangement links TRBV19 to TRBJ2-7; 7 nucleotides match TRBD1. V lost 5 bases to trimming and J lost 3 bases; unmatched junction nucleotides: 13. Germline CDR1 reads LNHDA; CDR2 reads SQIVND (reference sequence). This CDR3 has 16 amino acids.

The chain uses TRBV7-9 and TRBJ2-1; TRBD2 agrees at 13 bases. The CDR3 is 12 amino acids. Germline lookup yields CDR1 SEHNR and CDR2 FQNEAQ (reference sequence). The junction had 1 base not matched to a gene; V was cut back by 3 bases and J by 14 bases. CDR3 coding DNA: TGTGCCAGCAGCTTTGGGACTAGCGGGGAGTTCTTC. Translated, it gives CASSFGTSGEFF.

This clone was observed a single time. CDR3 sequence reads: CASTYSGVSNVLTF. In nucleotides, the CDR3 is TGTGCCAGCACCTATTCCGGGGTCTCCAACGTCCTGACTTTC. This sequence joins TRBV7-8 and TRBJ2-6; D is perhaps TRBD2 (5 bases). V was pared by 7 bases and J by 8 bases, with 15 bases between. Germline assignment: CDR1 SGHVS and CDR2 FQNEAQ. The CDR3 loop spans 14 amino acids.

The chain is built from TRBV7-2 and TRBJ2-2, with 9 bases matching TRBD1. The J segment lost 6 bases and the V segment lost 4 bases, leaving 3 bases of the junction unmatched. This CDR3 contains 14 residues. Germline CDR1 reads SGHTA; CDR2 reads FQGNSA. CDR3 coding DNA: TGTGCCAGCAGCTGGGACAGGGTAGCCGGGGAGCTGTTTTTT. Its protein is CASSWDRVAGELFF.

The chain employs TRBV11-2 and TRBJ1-2; D is undetermined. From germline, CDR1 is SGHAT and CDR2 FQNNGV. V lost 1 base and J 8 bases, leaving 8 bases between the germline ends. The CDR3 extends over 12 amino acids. The CDR3 protein is CASSLATGGYTF. The CDR3, as DNA: TGTGCCAGCAGCTTAGCTACGGGGGGCTACACCTTC.

The chain recombines TRBV2 with TRBJ2-5; D not certain. Germline V lookup: CDR1 SNHLY, CDR2 FYNNEI. V was clipped by 7 bases and J by 5 bases, with 11 bases between them. This CDR3 comprises 12 residues. CDR3 residues: CASKENGETQYF. CDR3 DNA: TGTGCCAGCAAGGAGAACGGGGAGACCCAGTACTTC. Together with reference TRBV2 and TRBJ2-5, the CDR3 gives the full variable domain: EPEVTQTPSHQVTQMGQEVILRCVPISNHLYFYWYRQILGQKVEFLVSFYNNEISEKSEIFDDQFSVERPDGSNFTLKIRSTKLEDSAMYFCASKENGETQYFGPGTRLLVL.

Note on this clone: Other DNA sequences within the sample encode an identical CDR3. The chain uses TRBV14 and TRBJ2-3; D might be TRBD1 or TRBD2, each matching 6 bases. Looked up from germline, CDR1 is SGHDN and CDR2 is FVKESK. This CDR3 has 14 amino acids. The V gene lost 1 base and the J gene lost 4 bases, with 9 bases spanning the gap. The CDR3 nucleotides read TGTGCCAGCAGCCAAGTGGGGGGCGCAGATACGCAGTATTTT. As protein: CASSQVGGADTQYF. The full variable domain, completed using reference TRBV14 and TRBJ2-3, is EAGVTQFPSHSVIEKGQTVTLRCDPISGHDNLYWYRRVMGKEIKFLLHFVKESKQDESGMPNNRFLAERTGGTYSTLKVQPAELEDSGVYFCASSQVGGADTQYFGPGTRLTVL.

Concerning this clone: Additional DNA sequences in this sample encode the identical CDR3. This chain links TRBV5-6 with TRBJ2-5, with D unresolved. CDR1 and CDR2 (germline): SGHDT, YYEEEE. This CDR3 has 13 residues. Trimming pared 0 bases from V and 3 bases from J, leaving 6 bases between. The CDR3 DNA sequence: TGTGCCAGCAGCTTGGGCCGGAAAGAGACCCAGTACTTC. Its translation: CASSLGRKETQYF.

A word on this clone: At the DNA level, this CDR3 is encoded by other sequences in the same sample as well. V usage is TRBV29-1 and J usage is TRBJ1-1, with D hard to call. The CDR3 contains 10 residues. Trimming pared 4 bases from V and 3 bases from J, leaving 3 bases between. Germline CDR1 SQVTM, CDR2 ANQGSEA. CDR3 sequence: CSVADTEAFF. In DNA, the CDR3 is TGCAGCGTTGCGGACACTGAAGCTTTCTTT.

V gene TRBV10-2 combines with J gene TRBJ1-5, with unresolved D. CDR3 length: 15 residues. The V gene lost 0 bases and the J gene lost 4 bases, with 10 bases spanning the gap. Germline CDR1 and CDR2: WSHSY and SAAADI. The CDR3 reads CASSESTGWNQPQHF. CDR3 DNA sequence: TGCGCCAGCAGTGAGTCGACCGGGTGGAATCAGCCCCAGCATTTT.

This chain joins TRBV2 and TRBJ2-2; D uncertain. The CDR3 is made up of 14 amino acids. Germline-derived CDR1 and CDR2 are SNHLY and FYNNEI. V was cut by 4 bases and J by 0 bases, with 6 bases left in between. CDR3 protein: CASSGWTNTGELFF. In nucleotides, the CDR3 is TGTGCCAGCAGTGGATGGACGAACACCGGGGAGCTGTTTTTT.

CDR3 nucleotides: TGTGCCAGCAGCCATTGGGGAAATGCCAGGGGCGACTCTGGGGCCAACGTCCTGACTTTC. It translates to CASSHWGNARGDSGANVLTF. J is TRBJ2-6 and V is TRBV14; tentative D call: TRBD1 (6 bases). The CDR3 is 20 residues long. Germline CDR1 SGHDN, CDR2 FVKESK. V was trimmed by 3 bases and J by 0 bases, leaving 21 bases between them.

This sequence joins TRBV10-3 and TRBJ2-5; TRBD1 is a possible D gene (5 bases). This CDR3 is 15 amino acids long. V lost 2 bases and J lost 6, with 16 bases in between. Per germline, CDR1 ENHRY and CDR2 SYGVKD. The CDR3 region is CAISETERGGQTQYF. As DNA, the CDR3 is TGTGCCATCAGTGAGACGGAAAGGGGCGGCCAGACCCAGTACTTC.

The chain carries TRBV4-1 and TRBJ2-3; 11 bases are a match to TRBD2. Germline CDR1 and CDR2: MGHRA and YSYEKL. The CDR3 is made up of 19 amino acids. V dropped 0 bases and J dropped 2; count of bases not matched to a gene: 10. CDR3 nucleotides: TGCGCCAGCAGCCAAGATTTCGGGTTTAGCGGGGGGGCCACAGATACGCAGTATTTT. The encoded protein is CASSQDFGFSGGATDTQYF.

The CDR3 is CAWKASSGSFNEQYF. The CDR3 coding sequence is TGTGCCTGGAAGGCCTCTAGCGGGAGTTTTAACGAGCAGTACTTC. The V call is TRBV30, the J call TRBJ2-5; 10 nucleotides agree with TRBD2. The J call may be mistaken, given a closer DNA end match to TRBJ2-7. The CDR3 covers 15 residues. The V gene's germline CDR1 is GTSNPN and CDR2 SVGIG (reference sequence).